This T cell receptor beta chain appears in the sequencing data of a study of blood T cells in healthy people across ages. The authors ran a second PCR of roughly 6 to 12 cycles using a sample-barcoded 5' primer and a J-beta primer mix. TCRdb re-called the 5' RACE reads with MiXCR, one entry per CDR3 protein. The table records just over 1 million distinct CDR3 sequences, 40% to 45% of them present only once. The V end was cut by 2 bases, the J end by 2 bases, with 19 bases between. The CDR3 runs to 17 residues. The V gene's germline CDR1 is LNHNV and CDR2 YYDKDF (reference sequence). Material for sequencing was blood. This clonotype was obtained from a woman in her sixties in good health. The chain joins TRBV15 to TRBJ2-7; the D call may be TRBD1 or TRBD2 (6 bases each). CDR3 sequence: CATSRSGGGRGAYEQYF. The CDR3, as DNA: TGTGCCACCAGCAGATCTGGAGGGGGTCGGGGAGCCTACGAGCAGTACTTC.